This T cell receptor beta chain was found in a study of control samples from healthy donors and cancer patients. Sequenced by immunoSEQ multiplex PCR; TCRdb stores in-frame clones only, minus some. The table records roughly 59,000 clones, approximately 92% of them present only once. In germline, CDR1 is LGHDT, CDR2 YNNKEL (reference sequence). This CDR3 has 11 amino acids. Comments on this clone: A junction boundary mismatches the germline segment, possibly from a read error.

J is TRBJ1-1 and V is TRBV3-1 (or the pseudogene TRBV3-2), with D possibly matching TRBD1 (5 bases). Sequencing was done on a sample of PBMCs. The clonotype originates from a man in his forties with colorectal cancer. CDR3 protein: CASTQGAEAFF. CDR3 nucleotide sequence: TGTGCCAGCACCCAAGGGGCGGAAGCTTTCTTT.